This record covers a single TCR beta chain. The entry originates in a study of T cell changes during pregnancy in multiple sclerosis. V was trimmed by 6 bases and J by 2 bases, leaving 8 bases between them. This CDR3 comprises 13 residues. The V gene's germline CDR1 is MNHEY and CDR2 SVGAGI. Only in-frame clones appear in the TCRdb table, and some are missing; sequencing was by immunoSEQ multiplex PCR. The sample yields around 55,000 clones, just over 90% seen once. The input for sequencing was CD8+ T cells from peripheral blood mononuclear cells, taken in the second trimester of pregnancy. The TCR comes from a female donor with multiple sclerosis, enrolled in a pregnancy study. The chain links TRBV6-5 to TRBJ1-5; no firm D call. The CDR3 DNA follows: TGTGCCAGCAGGGCGGGAGGCAATCAGCCCCAGCATTTT. Protein product: CASRAGGNQPQHF.